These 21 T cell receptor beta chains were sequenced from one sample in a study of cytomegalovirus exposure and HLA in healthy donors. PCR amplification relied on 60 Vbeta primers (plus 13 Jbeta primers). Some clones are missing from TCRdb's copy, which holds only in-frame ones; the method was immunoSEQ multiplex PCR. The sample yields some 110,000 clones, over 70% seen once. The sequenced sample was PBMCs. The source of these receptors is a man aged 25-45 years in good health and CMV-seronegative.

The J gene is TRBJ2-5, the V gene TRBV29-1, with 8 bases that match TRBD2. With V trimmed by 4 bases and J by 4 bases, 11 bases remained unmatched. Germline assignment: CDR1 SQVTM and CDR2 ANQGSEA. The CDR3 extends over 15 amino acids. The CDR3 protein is CSVAPGRADRETQYF. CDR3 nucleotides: TGCAGCGTTGCCCCCGGGAGGGCCGATAGAGAGACCCAGTACTTC.

DNA of the CDR3: TGTGCCAGCAGCTTAGGGACTTCTAGGAATGAGCAGTTCTTC. Translating it yields CASSLGTSRNEQFF. The chain uses TRBV11-3 and TRBJ2-1, with D tentatively TRBD2 (5 bases). Germline CDR1 SGHNT, CDR2 YENEEA. The CDR3 spans 14 residues. V lost 1 base, J lost 7 bases, and 11 bases lay in between.

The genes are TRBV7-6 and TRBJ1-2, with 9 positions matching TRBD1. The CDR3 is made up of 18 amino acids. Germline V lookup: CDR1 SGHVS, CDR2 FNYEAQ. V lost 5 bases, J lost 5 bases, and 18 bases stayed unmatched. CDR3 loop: CASSRILGQGTLGYGYTF. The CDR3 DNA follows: TGTGCCAGCAGCAGAATCCTGGGACAGGGCACCTTGGGGTATGGCTACACCTTC.

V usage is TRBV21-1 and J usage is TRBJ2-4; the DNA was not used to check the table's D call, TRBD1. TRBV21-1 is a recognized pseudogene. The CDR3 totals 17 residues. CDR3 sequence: CASSKVIIQGAKDIQYF. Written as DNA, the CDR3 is TGTGCCAGCAGCAAAGTAATTATACAGGGGGCGAAGGACATTCAGTACTTC.

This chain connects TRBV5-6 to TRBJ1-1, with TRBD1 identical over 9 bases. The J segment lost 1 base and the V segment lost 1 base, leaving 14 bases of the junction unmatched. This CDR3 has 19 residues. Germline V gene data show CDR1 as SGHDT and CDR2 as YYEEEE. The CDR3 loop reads CASSLLGWGTGRRNTEAFF. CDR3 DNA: TGTGCCAGCAGCTTGTTGGGTTGGGGGACAGGGAGGAGGAACACTGAAGCTTTCTTT.

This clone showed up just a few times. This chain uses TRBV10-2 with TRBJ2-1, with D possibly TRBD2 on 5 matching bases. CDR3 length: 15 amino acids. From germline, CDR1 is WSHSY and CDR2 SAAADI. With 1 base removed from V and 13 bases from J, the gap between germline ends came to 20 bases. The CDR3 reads CASSEYFMGAGTQFF. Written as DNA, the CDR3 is TGCGCCAGCAGTGAGTACTTCATGGGTGCGGGCACACAGTTCTTC.

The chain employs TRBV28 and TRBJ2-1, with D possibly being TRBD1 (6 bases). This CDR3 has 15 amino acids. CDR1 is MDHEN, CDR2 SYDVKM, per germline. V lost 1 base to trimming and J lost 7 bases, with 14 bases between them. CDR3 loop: CASSLSTVRGNEQFF. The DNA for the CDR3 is TGTGCCAGCAGTTTATCTACGGTGAGGGGGAATGAGCAGTTCTTC.

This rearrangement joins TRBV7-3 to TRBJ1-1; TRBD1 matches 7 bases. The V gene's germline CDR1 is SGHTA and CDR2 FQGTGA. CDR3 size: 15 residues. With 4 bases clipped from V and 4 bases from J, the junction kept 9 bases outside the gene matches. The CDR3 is CASSSPGGKSTEAFF. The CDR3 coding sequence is TGTGCCAGCAGCTCCCCAGGGGGTAAGAGCACTGAAGCTTTCTTT.

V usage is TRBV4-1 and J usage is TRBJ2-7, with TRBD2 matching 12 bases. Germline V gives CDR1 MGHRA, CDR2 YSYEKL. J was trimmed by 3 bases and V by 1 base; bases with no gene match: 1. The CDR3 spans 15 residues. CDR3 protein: CASSQATSGGYEQYF. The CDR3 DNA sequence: TGCGCCAGCAGCCAAGCGACTAGCGGGGGCTACGAGCAGTACTTC.

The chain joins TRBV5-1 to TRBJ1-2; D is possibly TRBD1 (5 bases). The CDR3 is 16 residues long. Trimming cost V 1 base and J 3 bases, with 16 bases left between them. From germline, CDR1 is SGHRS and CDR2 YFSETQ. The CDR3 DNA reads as TGCGCCAGCAGCTTGACTTTGGGGGGTCGGGACTATGGCTACACCTTC. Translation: CASSLTLGGRDYGYTF.

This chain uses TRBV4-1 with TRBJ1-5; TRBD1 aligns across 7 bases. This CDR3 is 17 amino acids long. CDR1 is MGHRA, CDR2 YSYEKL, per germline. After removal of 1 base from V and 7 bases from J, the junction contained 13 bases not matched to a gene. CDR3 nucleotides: TGCGCCAGCAGCCAAGTAGGGGGCCGTTCAAAGGGACAGCCCCAGCATTTT. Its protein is CASSQVGGRSKGQPQHF.

CDR3 nucleotide sequence: TGCGCCAGCAGCCAAAACAGGGGAATCTACGAGCAGTACTTC. Translated, it gives CASSQNRGIYEQYF. The chain uses TRBV4-1 and TRBJ2-7; 7 nucleotides line up with TRBD1. Losses at the gene ends were 2 bases for V and 3 bases for J; bases not matched to a gene: 4. The CDR3 is 14 amino acids. In germline, CDR1 is MGHRA, CDR2 YSYEKL.

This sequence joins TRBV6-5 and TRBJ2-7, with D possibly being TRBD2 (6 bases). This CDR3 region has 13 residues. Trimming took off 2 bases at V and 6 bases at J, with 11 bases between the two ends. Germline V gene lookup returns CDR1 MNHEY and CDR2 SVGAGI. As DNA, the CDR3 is TGTGCCAGCAGTTACCGGGAGATCGGCGAGCAGTACTTC. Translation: CASSYREIGEQYF.

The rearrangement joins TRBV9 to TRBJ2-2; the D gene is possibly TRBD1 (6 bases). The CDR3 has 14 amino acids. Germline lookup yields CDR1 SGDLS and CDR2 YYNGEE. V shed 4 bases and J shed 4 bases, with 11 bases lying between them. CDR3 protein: CASSNRDSTGELFF. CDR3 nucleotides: TGTGCCAGCAGCAACAGGGATAGCACCGGGGAGCTGTTTTTT.

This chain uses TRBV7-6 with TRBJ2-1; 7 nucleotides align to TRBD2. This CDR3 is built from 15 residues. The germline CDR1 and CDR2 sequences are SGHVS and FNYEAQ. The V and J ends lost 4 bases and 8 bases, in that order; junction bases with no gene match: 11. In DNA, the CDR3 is TGTGCCAGCAGCTCGCCGGGACTAATGGAGGATGAGCAGTTCTTC. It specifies CASSSPGLMEDEQFF.

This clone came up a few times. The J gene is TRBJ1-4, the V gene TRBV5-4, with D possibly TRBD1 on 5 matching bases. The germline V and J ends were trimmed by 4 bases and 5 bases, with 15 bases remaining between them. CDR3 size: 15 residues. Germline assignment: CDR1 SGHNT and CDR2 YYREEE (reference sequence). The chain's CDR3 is CASSPGGGGNEKLFF. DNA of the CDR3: TGTGCCAGCAGCCCCGGCGGGGGGGGAAATGAAAAACTGTTTTTT. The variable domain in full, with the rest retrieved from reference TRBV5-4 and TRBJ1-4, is ETGVTQSPTHLIKTRGQQVTLRCSSQSGHNTVSWYQQALGQGPQFIFQYYREEENGRGNFPPRFSGLQFPNYSSELNVNALELDDSALYLCASSPGGGGNEKLFFGSGTQLSVL.

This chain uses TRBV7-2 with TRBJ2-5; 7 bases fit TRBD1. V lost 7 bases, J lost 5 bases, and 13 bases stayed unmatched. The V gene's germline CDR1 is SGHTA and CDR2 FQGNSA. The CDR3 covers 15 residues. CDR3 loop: CASNLLLGGRETQYF. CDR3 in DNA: TGTGCCAGCAACCTCCTCTTAGGGGGCCGTGAGACCCAGTACTTC.

DNA of the CDR3: TGTGCCAGCAGAGCCGATAGGGGACAGGGGGCTTTCTTT. It codes for CASRADRGQGAFF. The rearrangement joins TRBV5-6 to TRBJ1-1, with 10 bases fitting TRBD1. CDR3 length: 13 residues. Germline V CDR1 and CDR2: SGHDT, YYEEEE. The trim removed 5 bases at V and 11 bases at J, leaving 9 bases unmatched.

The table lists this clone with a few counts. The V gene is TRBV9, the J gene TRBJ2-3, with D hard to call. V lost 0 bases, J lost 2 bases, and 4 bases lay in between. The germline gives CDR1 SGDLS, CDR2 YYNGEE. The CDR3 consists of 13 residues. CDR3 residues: CASSVAVTDTQYF. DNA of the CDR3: TGTGCCAGCAGCGTAGCGGTCACAGATACGCAGTATTTT.

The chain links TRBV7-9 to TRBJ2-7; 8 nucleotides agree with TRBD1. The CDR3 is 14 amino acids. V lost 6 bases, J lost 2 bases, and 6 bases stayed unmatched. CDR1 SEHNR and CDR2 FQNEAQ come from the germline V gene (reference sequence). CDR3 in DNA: TGTGCCAGCAGGCCCGGGACAGGACCCTACGAGCAGTACTTC. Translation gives CASRPGTGPYEQYF.

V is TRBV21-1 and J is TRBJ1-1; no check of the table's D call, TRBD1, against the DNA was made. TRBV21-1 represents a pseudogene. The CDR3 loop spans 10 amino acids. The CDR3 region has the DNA TGTGCCAGCAAACAGAGCGAAGCTTTCTTT. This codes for CASKQSEAFF.